Below are 17 T cell receptor beta chains sequenced from a single sample in a study of cytomegalovirus exposure and HLA in healthy donors. PCR was performed using 60 Vbeta and 13 Jbeta primers. Using immunoSEQ multiplex PCR, the repertoire was profiled, and TCRdb retains in-frame clones only, with some absent. The table has 150,000 or so clones, 80% to 90% seen once. Sequenced material: PBMCs. The receptors come from a man between 18 and 29 years old in good health and CMV-seropositive.

V usage is TRBV30 and J usage is TRBJ1-1; no reliable D call. This CDR3 has 13 residues. The germline V gene has CDR1 GTSNPN and CDR2 SVGIG (reference sequence). V lost 3 bases, J lost 4 bases, and 12 bases lay in between. The CDR3 DNA sequence: TGTGCCTGGAGAATCGGAGGGAGCACTGAAGCTTTCTTT. It translates to CAWRIGGSTEAFF.

The V call is TRBV6-5, the J call TRBJ1-1; D may be TRBD1 (5 bases). CDR3 length: 15 residues. The V end was cut by 0 bases, the J end by 1 base, with 9 bases between. Germline lookup yields CDR1 MNHEY and CDR2 SVGAGI. For the CDR3, the DNA is TGTGCCAGCAGTTACTCGACAGTCGGGAACACTGAAGCTTTCTTT. It translates to CASSYSTVGNTEAFF.

The rearrangement links TRBV11-2 to TRBJ2-2; the match to TRBD2 covers 7 bases. Unmatched junction bases numbered 9, after V lost 1 base and J lost 4 bases. The CDR3 has 17 amino acids. Looked up from germline, CDR1 is SGHAT and CDR2 is FQNNGV. CDR3 DNA sequence: TGTGCCAGCAGCTTAGTTGGGGGTAGCGGGTTCACCGGGGAGCTGTTTTTT. Translating it yields CASSLVGGSGFTGELFF.

This clone was detected only once. The V gene is TRBV6-5, the J gene TRBJ1-1, with 7 bases that match TRBD1. Germline-derived CDR1 and CDR2 are MNHEY and SVGAGI. V trimming: 7 bases; J trimming: 5 bases; junction bases outside the gene matches: 13. The CDR3 covers 15 residues. The CDR3 DNA sequence: TGTGCCAGCACGCTTAGGAGGGGGCTAGATACTGAAGCTTTCTTT. It encodes CASTLRRGLDTEAFF.

CDR3 sequence (DNA): TGTGCCAGCAGCTTATTGGGGGGTTACGAGCAGTACTTC. Its translation: CASSLLGGYEQYF. The V gene is TRBV11-2, the J gene TRBJ2-7; D is perhaps TRBD2 (6 bases). From germline, CDR1 is SGHAT and CDR2 FQNNGV. The CDR3 covers 13 residues. V was trimmed by 2 bases and J by 4 bases, leaving 9 bases between them.

With regard to this clone: The same CDR3 arises from other DNA sequences in this sample as well. The chain has TRBV27 and TRBJ1-1, with D maybe TRBD1 (5 bases). Germline V gene data show CDR1 as MNHEY and CDR2 as SMNVEV (reference sequence). The CDR3 runs to 12 residues. V gave up 2 bases and J gave up 8 bases, with 9 bases separating them. This CDR3 is CASSLGAGEAFF. CDR3 bases: TGTGCCAGCAGTTTAGGGGCAGGGGAAGCTTTCTTT.

The rearrangement joins TRBV6-1 to TRBJ2-7; the D gene is possibly TRBD1 (6 bases). This CDR3 has 18 residues. Deletions cut 0 bases from V and 0 bases from J, with 18 bases between. The germline V gene has CDR1 MNHNS and CDR2 SASEGT. CDR3 region: CASSEATPWGQSSYEQYF. The DNA of the CDR3 is TGTGCCAGCAGTGAAGCCACCCCCTGGGGGCAGAGCTCCTACGAGCAGTACTTC.

The chain joins TRBV30 to TRBJ1-1; weak D call: TRBD1 (5 bases). CDR3 length equals 11 residues. The germline CDR1 and CDR2 sequences are GTSNPN and SVGIG (reference sequence). Trimming left V 6 bases short and J 11 bases short, with 16 bases between. The CDR3 DNA is TGTGCCTGTGGGCTGGGGGGGAGGGCTTTCTTT. The encoded protein is CACGLGGRAFF.

The chain couples TRBV9 to TRBJ2-7; 7 bases agree with TRBD1. Trimming took 4 bases from V and 2 from J; bases not matched to a gene: 6. This CDR3 has 14 amino acids. CDR1 and CDR2 from the germline V gene are SGDLS and YYNGEE. Here the CDR3 DNA reads TGTGCCAGCAGCCCCGGGACAGAAGCCTACGAGCAGTACTTC. Protein: CASSPGTEAYEQYF.

The chain carries TRBV5-1 and TRBJ2-1; 8 positions agree with TRBD2. From germline, CDR1 is SGHRS and CDR2 YFSETQ. J lost 5 bases, V lost 4 bases, and 8 bases had no gene match. The CDR3 is 15 amino acids. CDR3 sequence: CASSKRLATNNEQFF. DNA for the CDR3: TGCGCCAGCAGCAAGAGACTAGCGACCAACAATGAGCAGTTCTTC.

This chain uses TRBV19 with TRBJ2-5; TRBD2 aligns across 7 bases. CDR3 length: 15 residues. CDR1 is LNHDA, CDR2 SQIVND, per germline (reference sequence). Trimming cost V 5 bases and J 2 bases; bases outside gene matches: 8. The CDR3 coding sequence is TGTGCCAGTAGTGTCGGTGGCGGGGGTCAAGAGACCCAGTACTTC. This sequence encodes CASSVGGGGQETQYF.

This sequence joins TRBV2 and TRBJ1-1; D is perhaps TRBD1 (6 bases). Trimming cost V 6 bases and J 1 base, with 24 bases left between them. Germline CDR1 reads SNHLY; CDR2 reads FYNNEI. The CDR3 loop spans 18 amino acids. The CDR3 DNA follows: TGTGCCAGCAGGGATCTCGGTAGGGGGTTAAATGGGAACACTGAAGCTTTCTTT. Translation gives CASRDLGRGLNGNTEAFF.

The rearrangement uses TRBV11-2 and TRBJ1-5; 12 bases align to TRBD1. Germline CDR1 SGHAT, CDR2 FQNNGV. There are 17 residues in the CDR3. The junction had 11 bases not matched to a gene; V was cut back by 5 bases and J by 6 bases. The CDR3 nucleotides are TGTGCCAGCAGCCCGGGACAGGGGGCGCTGGGTGGTCAGCCCCAGCATTTT. Protein product: CASSPGQGALGGQPQHF.

J is TRBJ2-7 and V is TRBV27; 8 nucleotides align to TRBD1. V trimming: 5 bases; J trimming: 3 bases; junction bases outside the gene matches: 6. The CDR3 spans 14 residues. The germline V gene has CDR1 MNHEY and CDR2 SMNVEV (reference sequence). DNA of the CDR3: TGTGCCAGCAGTCCACAGGGGGATATCTACGAGCAGTACTTC. Translated, it gives CASSPQGDIYEQYF.

Here the CDR3 DNA reads TGTGCCAGCTCACCACGGGACAGACCCTCCTACGAGCAGTACTTC. This encodes CASSPRDRPSYEQYF. The chain couples TRBV18 to TRBJ2-7; TRBD1 matches 7 bases. Looked up from germline, CDR1 is KGHSH and CDR2 is LQKENI. There are 15 residues in the CDR3. V was pared by 1 base and J by 0 bases, with 3 bases of the junction left unmatched.

The chain couples TRBV5-6 to TRBJ2-1; perhaps TRBD2 as D (6 bases). CDR1 and CDR2 from the germline V gene are SGHDT and YYEEEE. V lost 4 bases and J 6 bases, leaving 14 bases between the germline ends. CDR3 length: 14 residues. The CDR3 DNA reads as TGTGCCAGCAGCCAAGTGACTAGGGTCAATGAGCAGTTCTTC. It encodes CASSQVTRVNEQFF. Filled out from reference TRBV5-6 and TRBJ2-1, the complete variable domain reads DAGVTQSPTHLIKTRGQQVTLRCSPKSGHDTVSWYQQALGQGPQFIFQYYEEEERQRGNFPDRFSGHQFPNYSSELNVNALLLGDSALYLCASSQVTRVNEQFFGPGTRLTVL.

V is TRBV2 and J is TRBJ1-6; 7 positions match TRBD1. CDR1 and CDR2 from the germline V gene are SNHLY and FYNNEI. The CDR3 runs to 16 residues. Unmatched junction bases numbered 5, after V lost 1 base and J lost 5 bases. The CDR3 sequence is CASSEVGTENNSPLHF. The CDR3, as DNA: TGTGCCAGCAGTGAAGTTGGGACAGAGAATAATTCACCCCTCCACTTT.